These T cell receptor beta chains were read from a single sample in a study of cytomegalovirus exposure and HLA in healthy donors. Using immunoSEQ multiplex PCR, the repertoire was profiled, and TCRdb retains in-frame clones only, with some absent. In the table there are about 280,000 clones, approximately 87% of which are singletons. The sample comprised PBMCs. The receptors come from a young woman in good health and CMV-seronegative. Each CDR3 is given with its conserved first and last residue. The D gene is left open where the match is weak. Only some rows state a clone size, as once, few, many or a class for expanded clones.

abundance: NA; d_gene: TRBD1; v_gene: TRBV10-3; j_gene: TRBJ2-7; CDR3nt: TGTGCCATCAGTGGGTCGCGGGACAGGGGGTACGAGCAGTACTTC; CDR3aa: CAISGSRDRGYEQYF
abundance: NA; d_gene: NA; v_gene: TRBV12-5; j_gene: TRBJ1-1; CDR3nt: TGTGCCGCGGGGGGGGCCATGAACACTGAAGCTTTCTTT; CDR3aa: CAAGGAMNTEAFF
abundance: NA; d_gene: NA; v_gene: TRBV7-6; j_gene: TRBJ1-3; CDR3nt: TGTGCCAGCAGCTTATCGGCTGGAAACACCATATATTTT; CDR3aa: CASSLSAGNTIYF
abundance: few; d_gene: TRBD2; v_gene: TRBV6-1; j_gene: TRBJ2-3; CDR3nt: TGTGCCAGCACACTGACTAGCGGGAATCCAGATACGCAGTATTTT; CDR3aa: CASTLTSGNPDTQYF
abundance: NA; d_gene: NA; v_gene: TRBV28; j_gene: TRBJ1-2; CDR3nt: TGTGCCAGCAGCCAGGTTAACTATGGCTACACCTTC; CDR3aa: CASSQVNYGYTF
abundance: NA; d_gene: TRBD1; v_gene: TRBV19; j_gene: TRBJ1-5; CDR3nt: TGTGCCAGTAGTACCCTTCCGGGACAGAGGCTACATCAGCCCCAGCATTTT; CDR3aa: CASSTLPGQRLHQPQHF
abundance: NA; d_gene: TRBD2; v_gene: TRBV6-6; j_gene: TRBJ2-7; CDR3nt: TGTGCCAGCAGGGGGGGGAACGAGCAGTACTTC; CDR3aa: CASRGGNEQYF
abundance: NA; d_gene: NA; v_gene: TRBV19; j_gene: TRBJ1-6; CDR3nt: TGTGCCAGTTCGGAACTCAAATTCACAGGTTATAATTCACCCCTCCACTTT; CDR3aa: CASSELKFTGYNSPLHF
abundance: NA; d_gene: TRBD2; v_gene: TRBV15; j_gene: TRBJ2-3; CDR3nt: TGTGCCACCAGCAGAAGTCTAGCGGGCACAGATACGCAGTATTTT; CDR3aa: CATSRSLAGTDTQYF
abundance: once; d_gene: TRBD1; v_gene: TRBV2; j_gene: TRBJ1-4; CDR3nt: TGTGCCAGCAGTCCCGAAGCGGACAGGCTGGGAAAACTGTTTTTT; CDR3aa: CASSPEADRLGKLFF
abundance: NA; d_gene: NA; v_gene: TRBV4-3; j_gene: TRBJ2-5; CDR3nt: TGCGCCAGCAGCCAAGATTTGGCAGGGATCGGGGAGACCCAGTACTTC; CDR3aa: CASSQDLAGIGETQYF
abundance: NA; d_gene: NA; v_gene: TRBV30; j_gene: TRBJ2-3; CDR3nt: TGTGCCTGGGGCGGCCGAACGGGGAACACAGATACGCAGTATTTT; CDR3aa: CAWGGRTGNTDTQYF
abundance: NA; d_gene: TRBD1; v_gene: TRBV27; j_gene: TRBJ2-6; CDR3nt: TGTGCCAGCAGTTTATGGGACAGGGGTATCTCTGGGGCCAACGTCCTGACTTTC; CDR3aa: CASSLWDRGISGANVLTF
abundance: once; d_gene: TRBD2; v_gene: TRBV7-2; j_gene: TRBJ2-7; CDR3nt: TGTGCCAGCAGCTTAGAGGGACTAGCGGGAGGATGGTACTTC; CDR3aa: CASSLEGLAGGWYF
abundance: NA; d_gene: NA; v_gene: TRBV9; j_gene: TRBJ2-3; CDR3nt: TGTGCCAGCGGTTGGGGAGCGCAGTATTTT; CDR3aa: CASGWGAQYF
abundance: NA; d_gene: TRBD1; v_gene: TRBV28; j_gene: TRBJ2-3; CDR3nt: TGTGCCAGCAGTTTCGGTACGGGACAGAGCACAGATACGCAGTATTTT; CDR3aa: CASSFGTGQSTDTQYF
abundance: NA; d_gene: NA; v_gene: TRBV9; j_gene: TRBJ1-4; CDR3nt: TGTGCCAGCAGCGTAGCTCCTACAGAGAATGAAAAACTGTTTTTT; CDR3aa: CASSVAPTENEKLFF
abundance: NA; d_gene: NA; v_gene: TRBV5-4; j_gene: TRBJ2-5; CDR3nt: TGTGCCAGCAGCATAGGACAGACCCAAGAGACCCAGTACTTC; CDR3aa: CASSIGQTQETQYF
abundance: NA; d_gene: TRBD2; v_gene: TRBV2; j_gene: TRBJ2-2; CDR3nt: TGTGCCAGCAAGGGACTAGCGGGTACCGGGGAGCTGTTTTTT; CDR3aa: CASKGLAGTGELFF